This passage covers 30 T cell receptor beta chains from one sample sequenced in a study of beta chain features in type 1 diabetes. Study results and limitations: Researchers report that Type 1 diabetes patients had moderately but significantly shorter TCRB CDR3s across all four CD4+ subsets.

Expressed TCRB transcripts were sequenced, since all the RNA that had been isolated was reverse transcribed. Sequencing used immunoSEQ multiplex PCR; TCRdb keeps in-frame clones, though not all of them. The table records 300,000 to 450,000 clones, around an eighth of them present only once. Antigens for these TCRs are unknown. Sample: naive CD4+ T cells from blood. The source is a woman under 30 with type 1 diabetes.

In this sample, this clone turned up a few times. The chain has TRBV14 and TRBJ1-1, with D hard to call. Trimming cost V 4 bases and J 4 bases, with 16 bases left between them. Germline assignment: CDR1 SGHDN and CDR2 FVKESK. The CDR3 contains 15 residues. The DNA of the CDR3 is TGTGCCAGCAGCCCTACTGGGGTACGGGGCACTGAAGCTTTCTTT. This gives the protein CASSPTGVRGTEAFF.

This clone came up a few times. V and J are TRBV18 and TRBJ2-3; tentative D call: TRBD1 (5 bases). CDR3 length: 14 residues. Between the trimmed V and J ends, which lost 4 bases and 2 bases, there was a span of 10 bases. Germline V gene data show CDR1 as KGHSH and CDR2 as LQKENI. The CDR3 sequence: CASSLQEYTDTQYF. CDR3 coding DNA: TGTGCCAGCTCACTACAGGAATACACAGATACGCAGTATTTT.

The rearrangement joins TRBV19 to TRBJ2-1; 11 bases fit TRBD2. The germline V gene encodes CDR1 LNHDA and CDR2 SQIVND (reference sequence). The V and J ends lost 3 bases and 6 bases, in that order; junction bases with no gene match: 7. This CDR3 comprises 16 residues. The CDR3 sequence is CASSILGTSGGNEQFF. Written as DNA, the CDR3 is TGTGCCAGTAGTATTCTAGGGACTAGCGGCGGCAATGAGCAGTTCTTC.

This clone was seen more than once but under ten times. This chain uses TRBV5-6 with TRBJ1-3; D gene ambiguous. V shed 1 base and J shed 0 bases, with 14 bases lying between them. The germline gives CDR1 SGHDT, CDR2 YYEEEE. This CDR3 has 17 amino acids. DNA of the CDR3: TGTGCCAGCAGCTTGTACGAGGGCCTCAGCTCTGGAAACACCATATATTTT. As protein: CASSLYEGLSSGNTIYF. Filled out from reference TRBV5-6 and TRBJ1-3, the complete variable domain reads DAGVTQSPTHLIKTRGQQVTLRCSPKSGHDTVSWYQQALGQGPQFIFQYYEEEERQRGNFPDRFSGHQFPNYSSELNVNALLLGDSALYLCASSLYEGLSSGNTIYFGEGSWLTVV.

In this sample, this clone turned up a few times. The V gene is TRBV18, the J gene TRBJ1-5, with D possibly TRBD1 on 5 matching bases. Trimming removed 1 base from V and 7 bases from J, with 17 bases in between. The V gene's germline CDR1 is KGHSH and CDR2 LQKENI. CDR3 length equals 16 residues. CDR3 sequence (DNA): TGTGCCAGCTCACCACGGGGGGATGCCCGGGGGCAGCCCCAGCATTTT. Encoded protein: CASSPRGDARGQPQHF.

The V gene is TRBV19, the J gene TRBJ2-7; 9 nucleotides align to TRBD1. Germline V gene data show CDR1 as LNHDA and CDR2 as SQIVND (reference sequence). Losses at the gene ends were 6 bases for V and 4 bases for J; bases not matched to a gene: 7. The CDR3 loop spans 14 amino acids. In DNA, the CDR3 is TGTGCCAGTAGGGGGGACAGGGACAAATACGAGCAGTACTTC. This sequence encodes CASRGDRDKYEQYF.

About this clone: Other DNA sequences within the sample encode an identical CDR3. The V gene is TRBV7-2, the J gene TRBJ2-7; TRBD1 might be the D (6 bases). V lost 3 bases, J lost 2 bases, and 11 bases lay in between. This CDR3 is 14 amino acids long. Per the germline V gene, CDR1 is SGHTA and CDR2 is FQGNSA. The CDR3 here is CASSFGQGPYEQYF. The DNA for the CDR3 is TGTGCCAGCAGCTTTGGTCAGGGGCCCTACGAGCAGTACTTC.

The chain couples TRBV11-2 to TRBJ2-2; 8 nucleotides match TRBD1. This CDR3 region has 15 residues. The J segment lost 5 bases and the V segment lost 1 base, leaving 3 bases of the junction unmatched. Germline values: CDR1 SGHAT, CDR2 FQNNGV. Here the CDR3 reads CASSLGGTGTGELFF. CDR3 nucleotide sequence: TGTGCCAGCAGCTTAGGTGGGACAGGTACCGGGGAGCTGTTTTTT.

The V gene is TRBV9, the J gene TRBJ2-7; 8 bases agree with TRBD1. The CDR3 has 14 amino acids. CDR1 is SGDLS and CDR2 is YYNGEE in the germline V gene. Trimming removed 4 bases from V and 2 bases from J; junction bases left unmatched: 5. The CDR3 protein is CASSPGQGPYEQYF. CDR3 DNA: TGTGCCAGCAGCCCCGGACAGGGCCCCTACGAGCAGTACTTC.

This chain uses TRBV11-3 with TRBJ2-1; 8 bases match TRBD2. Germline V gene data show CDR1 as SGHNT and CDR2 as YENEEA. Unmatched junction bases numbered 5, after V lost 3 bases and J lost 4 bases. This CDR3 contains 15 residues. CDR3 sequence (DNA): TGTGCCAGCAGCTTCATAGCGGGACTTTACAATGAGCAGTTCTTC. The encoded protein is CASSFIAGLYNEQFF.

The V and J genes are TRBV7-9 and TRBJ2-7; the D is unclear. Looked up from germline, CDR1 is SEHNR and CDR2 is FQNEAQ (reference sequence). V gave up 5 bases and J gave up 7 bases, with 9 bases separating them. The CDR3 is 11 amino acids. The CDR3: CASSPQAEQYF. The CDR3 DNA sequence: TGTGCCAGCAGCCCCCAAGCAGAGCAGTACTTC.

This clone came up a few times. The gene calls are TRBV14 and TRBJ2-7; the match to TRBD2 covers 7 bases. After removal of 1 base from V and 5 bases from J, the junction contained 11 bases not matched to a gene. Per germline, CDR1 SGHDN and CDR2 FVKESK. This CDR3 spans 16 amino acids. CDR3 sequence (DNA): TGTGCCAGCAGCCAAGGCGGGAGCCCGTGGAAGGACGAGCAGTACTTC. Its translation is CASSQGGSPWKDEQYF.

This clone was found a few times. For the CDR3, the DNA is TGCGCCAGCAGCGATACAACAGGGGACCTTTATGGCTACACCTTC. Translating gives CASSDTTGDLYGYTF. The rearrangement links TRBV5-1 to TRBJ1-2, with 7 nucleotides matching TRBD1. The germline V gene encodes CDR1 SGHRS and CDR2 YFSETQ. The CDR3 consists of 15 residues. With V trimmed by 4 bases and J by 5 bases, 11 bases remained unmatched.

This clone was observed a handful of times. CDR3 DNA: TGTGCCAGCAGCGTAGACAGGGGGCCCGGGCAGCCCCAGCATTTT. Translation: CASSVDRGPGQPQHF. The chain joins TRBV9 to TRBJ1-5; the match to TRBD1 covers 9 bases. CDR1 is SGDLS, CDR2 YYNGEE, per germline. This CDR3 is 15 amino acids long. V lost 0 bases and J lost 7; bases outside the gene matches: 5.

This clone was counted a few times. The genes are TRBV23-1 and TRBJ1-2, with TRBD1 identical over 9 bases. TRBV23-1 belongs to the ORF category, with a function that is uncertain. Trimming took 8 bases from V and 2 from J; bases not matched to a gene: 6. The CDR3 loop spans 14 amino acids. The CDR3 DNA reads TGCGCCAGCGGGGGGGACAGGGAGAACTATGGCTACACCTTC. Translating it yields CASGGDRENYGYTF.

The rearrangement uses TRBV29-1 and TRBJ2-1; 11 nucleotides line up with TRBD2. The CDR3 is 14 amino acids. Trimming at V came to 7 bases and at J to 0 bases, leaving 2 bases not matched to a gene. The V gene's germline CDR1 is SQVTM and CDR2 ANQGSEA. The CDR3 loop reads CSGGLAASYNEQFF. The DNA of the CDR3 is TGCAGCGGGGGACTAGCGGCCTCCTACAATGAGCAGTTCTTC.

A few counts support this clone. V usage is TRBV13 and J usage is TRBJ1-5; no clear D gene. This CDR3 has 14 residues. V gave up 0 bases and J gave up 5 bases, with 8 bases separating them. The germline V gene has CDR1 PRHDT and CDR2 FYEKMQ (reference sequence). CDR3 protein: CASSLGRGDQPQHF. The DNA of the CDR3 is TGTGCCAGCAGCTTAGGCCGGGGAGATCAGCCCCAGCATTTT.

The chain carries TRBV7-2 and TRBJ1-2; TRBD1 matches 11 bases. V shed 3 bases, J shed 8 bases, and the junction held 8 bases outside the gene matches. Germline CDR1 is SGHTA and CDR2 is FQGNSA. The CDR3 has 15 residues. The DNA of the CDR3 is TGTGCCAGCAGCTTCATCGGACAGGGGGCGCAGGGCTACACCTTC. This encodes CASSFIGQGAQGYTF.

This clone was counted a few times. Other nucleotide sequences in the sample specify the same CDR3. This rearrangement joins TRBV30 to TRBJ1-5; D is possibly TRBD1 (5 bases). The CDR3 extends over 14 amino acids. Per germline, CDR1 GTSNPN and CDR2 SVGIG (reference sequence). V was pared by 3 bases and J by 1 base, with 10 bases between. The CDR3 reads CAWSGRVSNQPQHF. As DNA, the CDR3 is TGTGCCTGGAGCGGCAGGGTAAGCAATCAGCCCCAGCATTTT.

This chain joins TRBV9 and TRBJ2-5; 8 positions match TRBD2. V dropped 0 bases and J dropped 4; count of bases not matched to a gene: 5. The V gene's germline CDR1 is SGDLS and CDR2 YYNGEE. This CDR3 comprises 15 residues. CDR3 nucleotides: TGTGCCAGCAGCGTAGACGGGGGGGCGGCAGAGACCCAGTACTTC. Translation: CASSVDGGAAETQYF.

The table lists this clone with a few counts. The CDR3 reads CASSLVSGIANEQYF. CDR3 nucleotide sequence: TGTGCCAGCAGCTTAGTGTCAGGGATCGCCAACGAGCAGTACTTC. The chain combines TRBV7-9 with TRBJ2-7; D is possibly TRBD1 (5 bases). The CDR3 is 15 residues long. The V end was cut by 1 base, the J end by 5 bases, with 15 bases between. From germline, CDR1 is SEHNR and CDR2 FQNEAQ (reference sequence).

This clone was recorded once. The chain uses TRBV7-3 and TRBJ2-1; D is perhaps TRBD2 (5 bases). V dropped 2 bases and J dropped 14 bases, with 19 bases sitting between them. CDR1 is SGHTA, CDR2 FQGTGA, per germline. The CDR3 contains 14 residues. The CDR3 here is CASSLGGGSEREFF. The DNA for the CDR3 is TGTGCCAGCAGCTTAGGAGGCGGCTCAGAAAGGGAGTTCTTC.

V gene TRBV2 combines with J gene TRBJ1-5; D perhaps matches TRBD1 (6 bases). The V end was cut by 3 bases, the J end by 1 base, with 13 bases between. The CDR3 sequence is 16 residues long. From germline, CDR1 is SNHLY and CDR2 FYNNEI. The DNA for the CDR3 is TGTGCCAGCAGTGAGGGGGCAAAGGGGAGCAATCAGCCCCAGCATTTT. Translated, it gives CASSEGAKGSNQPQHF.

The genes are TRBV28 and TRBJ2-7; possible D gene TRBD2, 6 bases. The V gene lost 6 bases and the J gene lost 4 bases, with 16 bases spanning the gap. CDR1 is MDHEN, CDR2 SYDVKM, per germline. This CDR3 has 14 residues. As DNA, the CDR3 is TGTGCCAGCAGCGGTCGGAGGAGGGCATACGAGCAGTACTTC. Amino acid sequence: CASSGRRRAYEQYF. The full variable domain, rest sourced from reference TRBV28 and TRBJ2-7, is DVKVTQSSRYLVKRTGEKVFLECVQDMDHENMFWYRQDPGLGLRLIYFSYDVKMKEKGDIPEGYSVSREKKERFSLILESASTNQTSMYLCASSGRRRAYEQYFGPGTRLTVT.

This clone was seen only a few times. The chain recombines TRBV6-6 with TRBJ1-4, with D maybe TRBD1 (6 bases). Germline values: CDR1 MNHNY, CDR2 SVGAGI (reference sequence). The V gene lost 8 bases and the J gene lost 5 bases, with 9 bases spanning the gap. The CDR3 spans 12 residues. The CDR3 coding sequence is TGTGCCAGCTCAACAGGGAATGAAAAACTGTTTTTT. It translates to CASSTGNEKLFF.

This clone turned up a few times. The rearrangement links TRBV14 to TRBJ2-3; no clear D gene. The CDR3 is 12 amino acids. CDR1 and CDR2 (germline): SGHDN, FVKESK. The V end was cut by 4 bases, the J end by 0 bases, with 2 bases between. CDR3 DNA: TGTGCCAGCAGCCCAAGCACAGATACGCAGTATTTT. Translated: CASSPSTDTQYF.

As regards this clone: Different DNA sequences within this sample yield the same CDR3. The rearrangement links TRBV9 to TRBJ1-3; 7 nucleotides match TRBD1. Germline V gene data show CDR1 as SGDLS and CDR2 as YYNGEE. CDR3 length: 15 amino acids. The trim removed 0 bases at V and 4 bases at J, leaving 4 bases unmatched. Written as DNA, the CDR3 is TGTGCCAGCAGCGTAGGACAGGGAGCCGGAAACACCATATATTTT. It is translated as CASSVGQGAGNTIYF.

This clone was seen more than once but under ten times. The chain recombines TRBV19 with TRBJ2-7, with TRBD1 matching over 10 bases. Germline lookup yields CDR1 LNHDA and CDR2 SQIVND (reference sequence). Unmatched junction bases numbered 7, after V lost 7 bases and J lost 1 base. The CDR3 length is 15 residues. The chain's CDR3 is CASTLRTGGSYEQYF. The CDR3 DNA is TGTGCCAGTACGCTCCGGACAGGGGGGTCCTACGAGCAGTACTTC.

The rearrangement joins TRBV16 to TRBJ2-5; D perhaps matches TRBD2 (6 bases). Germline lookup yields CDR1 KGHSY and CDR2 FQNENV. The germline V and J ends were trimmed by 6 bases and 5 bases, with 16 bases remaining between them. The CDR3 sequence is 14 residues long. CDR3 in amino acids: CASSKMGGTETQYF. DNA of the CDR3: TGTGCCAGCAGTAAAATGGGGGGAACGGAGACCCAGTACTTC.

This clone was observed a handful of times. CDR3 region: CASKILASQETQYF. CDR3 nucleotides: TGTGCCAGCAAGATACTAGCGTCACAAGAGACCCAGTACTTC. The V and J genes are TRBV2 and TRBJ2-5, with 7 bases that match TRBD2. The CDR3 totals 14 residues. Germline V gene sequence: CDR1 SNHLY, CDR2 FYNNEI. Trimming removed 7 bases from V and 2 bases from J; junction bases left unmatched: 7.